Listed here is a single T cell receptor beta chain. This sample was taken from a study of T-cell reconstitution after alpha-beta-depleted transplantation in children. The junction had 8 bases not matched to a gene; V was cut back by 7 bases and J by 2 bases. The CDR3 has 14 residues. CDR1 is MNHEY and CDR2 is SMNVEV in the germline V gene (reference sequence). Preparation of the TCRbeta library involved a method that used unique molecular identifiers. TCRdb recomputed calls from the PCR reads with MiXCR, one row per CDR3 protein. The sample lists almost 400,000 distinct CDR3 sequences, 20% occurring once.

This rearrangement joins TRBV27 to TRBJ2-7, with 7 bases lining up with TRBD1. This TCR was recovered from a human donor who donated a stem cell graft to a child with acute myeloid leukemia. The sample consisted of PBMCs from the stem cell graft donor, taken from the stem cell graft. The CDR3 is CASTPGGRPYEQYF. CDR3 bases: TGTGCCAGCACACCAGGGGGTCGACCCTACGAGCAGTACTTC.